Detailed here is one T cell receptor (beta chain). Individuals selected for sequencing had exhibited CD8+CD57+ cell expansion on flow cytometry. The use of genomic DNA as template underpinned the TCR beta VDJ and CDR3 profiling. TCRdb reprocessed the reads with MiXCR, giving one entry per CDR3 protein. The sample consists of roughly 180,000 distinct CDR3 sequences, about 60% of them appearing once. This entry is derived from a study of CD8+CD57+ T cells in acquired aplastic anemia. V dropped 1 base and J dropped 12; count of bases not matched to a gene: 8. CDR1 is SGHVS and CDR2 is FNYEAQ in the germline V gene. This CDR3 is 14 amino acids long.

The receptor's source is a human donor with aplastic anemia. This chain joins TRBV7-6 and TRBJ2-1; 8 bases are a match to TRBD2. Sequencing input: sorted CD4+, CD8+, or CD8+CD57+ T cells (not recorded which) from PBMCs. CDR3 nucleotide sequence: TGTGCCAGCAGCTTAGGGACTAGCTTTTCCGGGCAGTTCTTC. Protein product: CASSLGTSFSGQFF.